Below, 11 T cell receptor beta chains from the same sample are listed, as sequenced in a study of a mutant IDH1 vaccine in newly diagnosed glioma. The time point: baseline, week 1 (first vaccination visit). Described treatment: pre-vaccination baseline after standard-of-care therapy. Here immunoSEQ multiplex PCR was the method, and the copy in TCRdb shows in-frame clones only, minus some. Among 60,000 to 85,000 clones, approximately 85% were seen once, and the ten largest hold around 8.4%. The input for sequencing was PBMCs, taken from a glioma patient treated with radiotherapy, temozolomide or both. The origin of the receptors is a man in his fifties with glioma.

The chain recombines TRBV2 with TRBJ1-1, with D tentatively TRBD1 (6 bases). The CDR3 has 15 residues. Trimming pared 5 bases from V and 0 bases from J, leaving 13 bases between. CDR1 and CDR2 from the germline V gene are SNHLY and FYNNEI. CDR3 in DNA: TGTGCCAGCAGTCGGGACATTTGGGTGAACACTGAAGCTTTCTTT. Translated, it gives CASSRDIWVNTEAFF.

The rearrangement uses TRBV18 and TRBJ2-7; no clear D gene. In germline, CDR1 is KGHSH, CDR2 LQKENI. The CDR3 has 14 amino acids. Trimming shortened V by 2 bases and J by 3 bases, and 11 bases separated the two germline ends. The CDR3 region is CASSPKTGGYEQYF. The CDR3 DNA reads as TGTGCCAGCTCACCAAAGACCGGTGGCTACGAGCAGTACTTC.

This clone was recorded only once. In DNA, the CDR3 is TGTGCCAGCAGCTTGAGGCAGGGGGCAAGCTCCTACGAGCAGTACTTC. Residues: CASSLRQGASSYEQYF. The gene calls are TRBV5-8 and TRBJ2-7; 8 bases match TRBD1. The CDR3 is made up of 16 amino acids. The germline CDR1 and CDR2 sequences are SGHTS and YDEGEE. The V segment lost 1 base and the J segment 0 bases; nucleotides outside the gene matches: 6.

The V call is TRBV9, the J call TRBJ2-2; D is undetermined. Trimming shortened V by 0 bases and J by 2 bases, and 8 bases separated the two germline ends. CDR1 and CDR2 from the germline V gene are SGDLS and YYNGEE. The CDR3 length is 15 residues. The CDR3 spells CASSVAGRNTGELFF. The DNA of the CDR3 is TGTGCCAGCAGCGTAGCGGGCAGAAACACCGGGGAGCTGTTTTTT.

V gene TRBV7-9 combines with J gene TRBJ2-7; D not certain. Trimming took 7 bases from V and 5 from J, leaving 21 bases between them. The CDR3 has 15 residues. CDR1 and CDR2 (germline): SEHNR, FQNEAQ (reference sequence). For the CDR3, the DNA is TGTGCCAGCATCCCATTAAGCCCTACTCCGGACGAGCAGTACTTC. This sequence encodes CASIPLSPTPDEQYF.

This clone came up once. J is TRBJ1-1 and V is TRBV5-6, with TRBD1 identical over 11 bases. The V and J ends lost 3 bases and 5 bases, in that order; junction bases with no gene match: 9. The CDR3 sequence is 16 residues long. The germline CDR1 and CDR2 sequences are SGHDT and YYEEEE. This CDR3 reads CASSSTGTGGWTEAFF. CDR3 nucleotide sequence: TGTGCCAGCAGCTCTACCGGGACAGGGGGATGGACTGAAGCTTTCTTT.

This clone was seen only once. The rearrangement links TRBV9 to TRBJ2-5; TRBD1 or TRBD2 may be the D gene (5 bases each). This CDR3 spans 14 amino acids. The ends were cut back, 3 bases at V and 2 bases at J, with 11 bases in the middle. Germline values: CDR1 SGDLS, CDR2 YYNGEE. CDR3 loop: CASSEGPEQETQYF. The CDR3 coding sequence is TGTGCCAGCAGCGAGGGACCAGAACAAGAGACCCAGTACTTC.

This chain uses TRBV30 with TRBJ2-7; D is unresolved. There are 12 residues in the CDR3. V dropped 3 bases and J dropped 6 bases, with 12 bases sitting between them. Per the germline V gene, CDR1 is GTSNPN and CDR2 is SVGIG (reference sequence). CDR3 bases: TGTGCCTGGAGGAACAGCGCCCCCGAGCAGTACTTC. Residues: CAWRNSAPEQYF.

The chain joins TRBV18 to TRBJ2-7, with D tentatively TRBD1 (6 bases). CDR3 length: 13 residues. Trimming removed 4 bases from V and 6 bases from J, with 13 bases in between. Germline V CDR1 and CDR2: KGHSH, LQKENI. CDR3 protein: CASSQQGGGEQYF. The CDR3 coding sequence is TGTGCCAGCTCACAACAGGGTGGAGGCGAGCAGTACTTC. The variable domain in full, with the rest retrieved from reference TRBV18 and TRBJ2-7, is NAGVMQNPRHLVRRRGQEARLRCSPMKGHSHVYWYRQLPEEGLKFMVYLQKENIIDESGMPKERFSAEFPKEGPSILRIQQVVRGDSAAYFCASSQQGGGEQYFGPGTRLTVT.

This chain uses TRBV5-1 with TRBJ1-4, with a weak D call TRBD1 (5 bases). Trimming pared 4 bases from V and 3 bases from J, leaving 13 bases between. The germline gives CDR1 SGHRS, CDR2 YFSETQ. The CDR3 spans 15 residues. DNA for the CDR3: TGCGCCAGCAGCCCGGCCGGGGCAGCTAATGAAAAACTGTTTTTT. Translation: CASSPAGAANEKLFF.

This CDR3 is CASSQEGRRINNSPLHF. In DNA, the CDR3 is TGCGCCAGCAGCCAAGAAGGTCGACGGATTAATAATTCACCCCTCCACTTT. The chain couples TRBV4-1 to TRBJ1-6; D remains unclear. CDR1 is MGHRA, CDR2 YSYEKL, per germline. The CDR3 has 17 amino acids. Trimming pared 0 bases from V and 5 bases from J, leaving 14 bases between.